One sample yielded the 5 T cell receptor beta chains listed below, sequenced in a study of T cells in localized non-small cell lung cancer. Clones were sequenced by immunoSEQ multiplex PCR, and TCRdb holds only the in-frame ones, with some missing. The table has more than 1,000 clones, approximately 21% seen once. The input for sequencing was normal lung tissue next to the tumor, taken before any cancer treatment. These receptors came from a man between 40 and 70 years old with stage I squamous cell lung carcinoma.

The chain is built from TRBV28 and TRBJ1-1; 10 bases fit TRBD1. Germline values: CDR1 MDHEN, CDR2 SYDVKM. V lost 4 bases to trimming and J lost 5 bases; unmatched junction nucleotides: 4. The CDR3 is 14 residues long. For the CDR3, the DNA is TGTGCCAGCAGTTCGGGACAGGGGAGGACTGAAGCTTTCTTT. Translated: CASSSGQGRTEAFF.

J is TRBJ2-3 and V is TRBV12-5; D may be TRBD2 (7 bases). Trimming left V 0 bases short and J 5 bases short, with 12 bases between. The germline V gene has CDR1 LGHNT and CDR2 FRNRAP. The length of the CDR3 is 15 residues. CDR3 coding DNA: TGTGCTAGTGGTTTGGTACTGGGAGGGGGAGATACGCAGTATTTT. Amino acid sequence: CASGLVLGGGDTQYF.

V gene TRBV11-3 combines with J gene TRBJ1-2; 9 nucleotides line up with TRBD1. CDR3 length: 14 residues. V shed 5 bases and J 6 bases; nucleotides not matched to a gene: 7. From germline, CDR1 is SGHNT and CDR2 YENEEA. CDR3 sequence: CASSAGQGVDGYTF. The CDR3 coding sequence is TGTGCCAGCAGCGCGGGACAGGGAGTCGATGGCTACACCTTC.

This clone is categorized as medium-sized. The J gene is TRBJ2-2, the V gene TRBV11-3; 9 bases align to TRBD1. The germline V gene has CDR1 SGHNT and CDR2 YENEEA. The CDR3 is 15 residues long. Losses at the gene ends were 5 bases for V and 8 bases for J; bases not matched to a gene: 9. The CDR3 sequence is CASSQHRTGAGELFF. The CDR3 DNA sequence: TGTGCCAGCAGCCAACACCGGACAGGGGCTGGGGAGCTGTTTTTT.

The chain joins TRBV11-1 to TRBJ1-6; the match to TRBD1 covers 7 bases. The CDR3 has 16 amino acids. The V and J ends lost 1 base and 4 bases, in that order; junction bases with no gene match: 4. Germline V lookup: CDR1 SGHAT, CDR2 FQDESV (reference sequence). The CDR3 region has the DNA TGTGCCAGCAGCTTAGAACAGGGGATTTATAATTCACCCCTCCACTTT. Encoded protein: CASSLEQGIYNSPLHF. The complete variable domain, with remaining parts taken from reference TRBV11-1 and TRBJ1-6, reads EAEVAQSPRYKITEKSQAVAFWCDPISGHATLYWYRQILGQGPELLVQFQDESVVDDSQLPKDRFSAERLKGVDSTLKIQPAELGDSAMYLCASSLEQGIYNSPLHFGNGTRLTVT.